This T cell receptor beta chain was retrieved from a study of human T cells and chemical hapten exposure (dated by TCRdb to about 2021). With regard to the full study: The libraries were sequenced as a pool, and the TCR yield per sample differed mostly because of small variations in library volumes within the pool. This study followed changes in the peripheral blood TCR repertoire in vivo during primary and secondary sensitization of alopecia patients to the hapten diphenylcyclopropenone (DPC). Both TCR alpha and TCR beta chains were sequenced from each blood RNA sample.

The time point label, read with the paper, signifies: healthy volunteer bleed at 6 weeks. Total RNA was extracted from unfractionated whole blood that had been collected in Tempus Blood RNA tubes. As TCR sequencing controls, about five healthy volunteers were used, with blood taken at day 0, 2 weeks and 6 weeks. The method was RACE. TCRdb shows the sequencer as NextSeq 500. During library preparation, unique molecular identifiers were attached to individual cDNA molecules so that TCRs could be counted quantitatively and reproducibly. Per the original workflow: A median of roughly 100,000 TCRs per sample was observed, with a range of about 20,000 to 700,000. The Decombinator software suite was used to annotate V, J and CDR3 in the TCR reads. Every sample was subsampled to the same number of TCRs (28,000) for the PS versus PT1 abundance plots. TCRs were defined as expanded if absent before sensitization and observed at least eight times at the 2-week time point. TCRdb's own reprocessing of the public reads used fastp at Q25 and MiXCR and kept productive beta chains. Every CDR3 protein is listed once, alongside the most common genes and DNA of its rows. V and J calls and clone size were set by TCRdb, not the authors. The sample profile shows roughly 71,000 distinct CDR3 sequences; about 5.7% of them were found once. The ten largest account for 3.4% of the sample.

There are 15 amino acids in the CDR3, from cysteine to phenylalanine inclusive. Only the CDR3 portion is preserved as DNA: 45 bases, with reading frame beginning at the first base. In the germline V gene (reference sequence), CDR1 corresponds to SSHAT and CDR2 to FNYEAQ. Findings and caveats that apply to the study as a whole: After repeated subsampling, the strength of the expansion versus patch-test correlation and the threshold at which it became significant changed. The number of TCRs above 1 in 1000 frequency did not change with DPC sensitization; there was no evidence of global repertoire structure alterations.

This clonotype was counted many times. It lacks a known antigen. One end of the junction is discordant with germline, which a read error may explain. Recombination linked TRBV7-7 to TRBJ2-1; the D gene is possibly TRBD1 or TRBD2, each agreeing over 7 bases. The material sequenced was whole blood. The receptor's source is a female donor in good health. Some clones in this sample may be carry-over from other donors' samples. The sequence in DNA is TGTGCTAGCAGCTTAGAAGCGGGACAGTACAATGAGCAGTTCTTC. The encoded protein is CASSLEAGQYNEQFF.